Described below is a single T cell receptor (beta chain) sequence and its context. Its antigen is still unknown. The source of the sample is a study of Ad26.COV2.S vaccination and SARS-CoV-2 variants. Study-wide results and caveats: Those who received vaccine or placebo ended up with similar non-spike TCR breadth. Reportedly, after vaccination the spike-specific CD8+ and CD4+ T cell responses displayed substantial breadth.

Treatment reported: over 15 received Ad26.COV2.S at low or high dose, single or two shots; several received placebo; per-sample allocation not given. The study sampled participants on day 63 after the first vaccine or placebo injection. Boston supplied an adult donor aged 18-55 years. The protocol was immunoSEQ multiplex PCR, while the TCRdb copy is restricted to in-frame clones and leaves out a portion. This sample has around 320,000 clones, with around 87% found just once. The starting material was peripheral blood, obtained in a trial of Ad26.COV2.S vaccine versus placebo. The receptor was isolated from a person between 18 and 60 years old who received the Ad26.COV2.S COVID-19 vaccine or a placebo.

CDR3 in amino acids: CASSLWGGEYNEQFF. The CDR3 coding sequence is TGTGCCAGCAGTTTATGGGGTGGGGAGTACAATGAGCAGTTCTTC. This chain uses TRBV28 with TRBJ2-1; possible D gene TRBD2, 5 bases. CDR1 is MDHEN and CDR2 is SYDVKM in the germline V gene. The V end lost 0 bases, the J end lost 4 bases, and 10 bases lay between the germline ends. This CDR3 region has 15 residues.